The sequence of this T cell receptor (beta chain) was determined in a study of blood T cell repertoires in COVID-19. About the research overall: Material from acute and convalescent COVID-19 was sourced from the United States, Italy and Spain. PBMCs, B-cell-depleted T cells, or T cells provided the cDNA or gDNA that made up the material.

In the authors' workflow: The authors estimated nucleated cell counts from reference gene primer amplification. The method was immunoSEQ multiplex PCR; TCRdb's version includes in-frame clones alone and lacks a portion of them. V, J and clone size derive from that table, while D and trimming were established from the DNA sequence. The profile shows over 110,000 clones, around 82% of them singletons. Trimming took off 5 bases at V and 2 bases at J, with 14 bases between the two ends. Germline lookup yields CDR1 SGHTA and CDR2 FQGNSA. CDR3 size: 15 residues. The sequenced sample consisted of PBMCs or T cells enriched from blood (not recorded which). The J gene is TRBJ2-3, the V gene TRBV7-2; the D gene is possibly TRBD1 (6 bases). This sequence originates from a man aged 50 to 59 in a cohort exposed to, infected with or recovered from COVID-19 (not recorded which). CDR3 nucleotide sequence: TGTGCCAGCAGCCCCCAGGGACAACCCACAGATACGCAGTATTTT. This sequence encodes CASSPQGQPTDTQYF.